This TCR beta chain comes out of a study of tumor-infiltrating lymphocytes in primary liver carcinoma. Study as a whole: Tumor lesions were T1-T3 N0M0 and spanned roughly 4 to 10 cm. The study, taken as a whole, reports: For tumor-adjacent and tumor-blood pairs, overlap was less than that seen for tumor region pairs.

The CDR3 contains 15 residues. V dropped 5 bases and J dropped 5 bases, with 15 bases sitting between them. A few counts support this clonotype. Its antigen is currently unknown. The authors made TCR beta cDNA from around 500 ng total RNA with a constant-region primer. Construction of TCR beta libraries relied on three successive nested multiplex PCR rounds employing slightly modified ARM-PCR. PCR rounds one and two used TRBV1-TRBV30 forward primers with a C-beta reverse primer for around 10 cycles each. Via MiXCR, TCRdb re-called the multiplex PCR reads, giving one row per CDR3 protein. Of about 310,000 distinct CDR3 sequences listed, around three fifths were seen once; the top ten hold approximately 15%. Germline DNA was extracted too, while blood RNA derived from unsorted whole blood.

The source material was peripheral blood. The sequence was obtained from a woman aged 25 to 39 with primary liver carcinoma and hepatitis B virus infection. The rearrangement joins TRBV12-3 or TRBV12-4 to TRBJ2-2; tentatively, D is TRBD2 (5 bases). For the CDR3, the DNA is TGTGCCAGCAGTAGGGCCGAGGGAAGGACCGGGGAGCTGTTTTTT. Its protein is CASSRAEGRTGELFF.